Listed below are T cell receptor beta chains from one sample, sequenced in a study of graft-versus-host responses after intestinal transplantation. Libraries were prepared by immunoSEQ multiplex PCR; TCRdb keeps only in-frame clonotypes and omits some of them. Of roughly 4,800 clones detected, 85% appear once; the ten largest clones hold approximately 11%. Material: ileum tissue, obtained 156 days after intestinal transplant. These receptors were taken from a human patient who received an intestinal transplant, so some T cells may come from the graft donor. Both conserved end residues are part of each CDR3. A D gene is named only where the DNA matches it firmly. Clone size is not always given. Where it is, it says once, few, many or a class for expanded clones.

size	D	V	J	CDR3	DNA
-	-	TRBV7-4	TRBJ1-2	CASSNTSLPDNGYTF	TGTGCCAGCAGTAATACGTCCCTCCCGGACAATGGCTACACCTTC
-	-	TRBV9	TRBJ2-6	CASGNRFSGANVLTF	TGTGCCAGCGGGAATAGGTTCTCTGGGGCCAACGTCCTGACTTTC
-	-	TRBV5-1	TRBJ2-6	CASSLYRDLSGANVLTF	TGCGCCAGCAGCTTGTACAGGGACCTCTCTGGGGCCAACGTCCTGACTTTC
-	-	TRBV28	TRBJ2-3	CASSGTLLTDTQYF	TGTGCCAGCAGTGGGACTCTTCTCACAGATACGCAGTATTTT
-	TRBD2	TRBV4-3	TRBJ2-3	CASSQRGLAGVTDTQYF	TGCGCCAGCAGCCAAAGAGGACTAGCGGGTGTTACAGATACGCAGTATTTT
once	-	TRBV6-5	TRBJ2-7	CASSNGGLEQYF	TGTGCCAGCAGTAACGGGGGCCTCGAGCAGTACTTC
-	-	TRBV5-6	TRBJ2-5	CASSLGPYQETQYF	TGTGCCAGCAGCTTGGGTCCTTACCAAGAGACCCAGTACTTC
-	-	TRBV5-1	TRBJ1-2	CASSLGDKLYGYTF	TGCGCCAGCAGCTTGGGGGACAAGCTCTATGGCTACACCTTC
once	TRBD2	TRBV7-8	TRBJ2-7	CASSLSGRARAYEQYF	TGTGCCAGCAGCTTAAGCGGGAGGGCCCGGGCCTACGAGCAGTACTTC
-	-	TRBV6-6	TRBJ1-1	CASSSQGYFEAFF	TGTGCCAGCAGTTCTCAGGGGTACTTTGAAGCTTTCTTT
-	-	TRBV19	TRBJ2-1	CASSISGYYNEQFF	TGTGCCAGTAGTATAAGCGGCTACTACAATGAGCAGTTCTTC
-	-	TRBV6-5	TRBJ2-5	CASGGGRVETQYF	TGTGCCAGCGGAGGAGGCAGGGTGGAGACCCAGTACTTC
-	TRBD2	TRBV29-1	TRBJ2-1	CSVVAGVLYNEQFF	TGCAGCGTCGTAGCGGGAGTACTATACAATGAGCAGTTCTTC
-	-	TRBV5-1	TRBJ1-1	CASSLFSPGNTEAFF	TGCGCCAGCAGCTTGTTTAGTCCCGGAAACACTGAAGCTTTCTTT
-	-	TRBV15	TRBJ2-1	CATSRDRQGSYNEQFF	TGTGCCACCAGCAGAGATCGGCAGGGGTCCTACAATGAGCAGTTCTTC